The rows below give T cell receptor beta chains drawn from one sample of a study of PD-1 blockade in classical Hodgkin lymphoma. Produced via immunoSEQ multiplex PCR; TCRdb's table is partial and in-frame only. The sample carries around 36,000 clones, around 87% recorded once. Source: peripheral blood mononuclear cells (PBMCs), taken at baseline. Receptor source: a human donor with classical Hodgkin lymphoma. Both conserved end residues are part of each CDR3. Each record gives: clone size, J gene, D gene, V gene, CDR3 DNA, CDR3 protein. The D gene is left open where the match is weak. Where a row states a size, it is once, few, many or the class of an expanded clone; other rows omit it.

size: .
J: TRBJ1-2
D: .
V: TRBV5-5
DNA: TGTGCCAGCAGCGCCAACGTCAGGGGAGACTATGGCTACACCTTC
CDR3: CASSANVRGDYGYTF

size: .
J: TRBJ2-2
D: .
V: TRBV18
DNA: TGTGCCAGCTCCCAGGCGCGGATGAACACCGGGGAGCTGTTTTTT
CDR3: CASSQARMNTGELFF

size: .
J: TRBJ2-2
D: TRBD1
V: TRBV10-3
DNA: TGTGCCATCAGTGTTCAACCGGGACAGAGTTTCACCGGGGAGCTGTTTTTT
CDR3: CAISVQPGQSFTGELFF

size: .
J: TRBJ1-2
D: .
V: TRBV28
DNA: TGTGCCGGCAGCCTGAGGACAGTTTATGGCTACACCTTC
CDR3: CAGSLRTVYGYTF

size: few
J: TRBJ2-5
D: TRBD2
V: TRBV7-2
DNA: TGTGCCAGCAGCGGCTACAGCGGGGGGGAGACCCAGTACTTC
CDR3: CASSGYSGGETQYF

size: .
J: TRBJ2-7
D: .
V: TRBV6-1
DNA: TGTGCCAGCAGTGAATTGGTGGGGGAGCAGTACTTC
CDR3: CASSELVGEQYF

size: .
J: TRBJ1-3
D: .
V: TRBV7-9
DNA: TGTGCCAGCAGCCCCCCCTTTGGGCACGCTTCTGGAAACACCATATATTTT
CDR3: CASSPPFGHASGNTIYF

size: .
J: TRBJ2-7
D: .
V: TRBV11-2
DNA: TGTGCCAGCAGTAGGGTTCACGAGCAGTACTTC
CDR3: CASSRVHEQYF

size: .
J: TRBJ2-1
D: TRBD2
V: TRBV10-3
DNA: TGTGCCATCAGTGGGGGACTAGCGGGAGCGAGCTATGAGCAGTTCTTC
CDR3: CAISGGLAGASYEQFF

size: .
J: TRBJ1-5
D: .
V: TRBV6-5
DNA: TGTGCCAGCAGTTACAGTCCCACCGGGAATCAGCCCCAGCATTTT
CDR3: CASSYSPTGNQPQHF

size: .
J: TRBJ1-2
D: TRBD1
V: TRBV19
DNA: TGTGCCAGTAGTGAATGGGACAGGGAGGGACTATATGGCTACACCTTC
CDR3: CASSEWDREGLYGYTF

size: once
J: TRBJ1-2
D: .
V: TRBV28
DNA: TGTGCCAGCACTGGCAGCGGGGTGGATGGCTACACCTTC
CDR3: CASTGSGVDGYTF

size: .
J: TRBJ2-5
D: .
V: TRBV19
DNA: TGTGCCAGTAGTATAGACAGGGAGGCAGAGACCCAGTACTTC
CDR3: CASSIDREAETQYF

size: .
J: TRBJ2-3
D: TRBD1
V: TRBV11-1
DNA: TGTGCCAGCACCGGACAGGGGGCAGGGGATACGCAGTATTTT
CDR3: CASTGQGAGDTQYF

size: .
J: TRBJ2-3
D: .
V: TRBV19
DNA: TGTGCCAGCCGACAGGAGAACACAGATACGCAGTATTTT
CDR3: CASRQENTDTQYF

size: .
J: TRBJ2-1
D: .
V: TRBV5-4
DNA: TGTGCCAGCAGTGACTATAAAATAGGGAATGAGCAGTTCTTC
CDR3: CASSDYKIGNEQFF

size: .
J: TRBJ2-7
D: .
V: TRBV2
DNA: TGTGCCAGCAGCCCCAACCGGGACGCCTACGAGCAGTACTTC
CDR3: CASSPNRDAYEQYF

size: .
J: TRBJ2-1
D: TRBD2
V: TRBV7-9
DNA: TGTGCCAGCCTCCGTGCGGGAGGGCCGGTTTCCTACAATGAGCAGTTCTTC
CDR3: CASLRAGGPVSYNEQFF

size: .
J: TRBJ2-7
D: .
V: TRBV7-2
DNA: TGTGCCAGCAGTTTCCAGGGCCTGTACAATATCGACTTTGGGGAGCAGTACTTC
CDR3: CASSFQGLYNIDFGEQYF

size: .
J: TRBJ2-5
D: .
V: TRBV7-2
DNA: TGTGCCAGCCGGCCAGGCCCAGGAGAGACCCAGTACTTC
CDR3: CASRPGPGETQYF

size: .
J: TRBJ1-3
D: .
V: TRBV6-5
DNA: TGTGCCAGCAGCTCAGTTTACTCTGGAAACACCATATATTTT
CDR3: CASSSVYSGNTIYF

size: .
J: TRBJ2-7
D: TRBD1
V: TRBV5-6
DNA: TGTGCCAGCAGAGGGACAGGGGGTTTTGGCGAGCAGTACTTC
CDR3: CASRGTGGFGEQYF

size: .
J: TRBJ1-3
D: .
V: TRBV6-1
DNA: TGTGCCAGCAGTGAACGGAGGCGGGGGAACCGCTCTGGAAACACCATATATTTT
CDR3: CASSERRRGNRSGNTIYF

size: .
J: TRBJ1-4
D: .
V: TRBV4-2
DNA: TGTGCCAGCAGCTTGTTTGGGGCCGAAAAACTGTTTTTT
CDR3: CASSLFGAEKLFF

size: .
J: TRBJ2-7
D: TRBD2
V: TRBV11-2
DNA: TGTGCCAGCAGCTTCTCTAGCGGGGGTATTTACGAGCAGTACTTC
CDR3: CASSFSSGGIYEQYF

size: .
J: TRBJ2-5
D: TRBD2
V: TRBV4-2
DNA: TGTGCCAGCAGCCAGCGGGAGCAAGAGACCCAGTACTTC
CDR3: CASSQREQETQYF

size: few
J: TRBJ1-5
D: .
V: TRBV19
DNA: TGTGCCAGTAGTCAAACCCCAATCTCTAACAATCAGCCCCAGCATTTT
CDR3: CASSQTPISNNQPQHF

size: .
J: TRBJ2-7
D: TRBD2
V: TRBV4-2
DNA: TGTGCCAGCAGCCAAGCAACCCTAGCGGGAATTGGGTCCTACGAGCAGTACTTC
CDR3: CASSQATLAGIGSYEQYF

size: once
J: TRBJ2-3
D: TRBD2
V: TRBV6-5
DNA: TGTGCCAGCAGGAACGGGGGGAGCCCAGATACGCAGTATTTT
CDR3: CASRNGGSPDTQYF

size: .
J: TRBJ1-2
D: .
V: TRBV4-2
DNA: TGTGCCAGCAGCCAAGGTCAGGCCGAATATAGCTATGGCTACACCTTC
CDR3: CASSQGQAEYSYGYTF

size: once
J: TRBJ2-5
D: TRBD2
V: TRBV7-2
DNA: TGTGCCAGCAGCTTGGGGGGGACTCAGTACTTC
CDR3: CASSLGGTQYF

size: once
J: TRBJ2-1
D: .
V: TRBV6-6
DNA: TGTGCCAGCAGTTATCGCTCCTCTGAGCAGTTCTTC
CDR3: CASSYRSSEQFF

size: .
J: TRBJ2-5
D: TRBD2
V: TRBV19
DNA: TGTGCCAGTAGTATGGCTAGCGGGGGCCAAGAGACCCAGTACTTC
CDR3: CASSMASGGQETQYF

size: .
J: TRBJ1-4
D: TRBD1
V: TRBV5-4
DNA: TGTGCCAGCAGCATAGACAGGGGGCGAGAAAAACTGTTTTTT
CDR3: CASSIDRGREKLFF

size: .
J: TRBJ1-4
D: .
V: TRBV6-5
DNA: TGTGCCAGCAGCAACGGGAACACCTGGGAAAAACTGTTTTTT
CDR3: CASSNGNTWEKLFF

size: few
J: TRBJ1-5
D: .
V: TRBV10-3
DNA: TGTGCCATCAGTGAAACTGTTGGGAGCAATCAGCCCCAGCATTTT
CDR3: CAISETVGSNQPQHF

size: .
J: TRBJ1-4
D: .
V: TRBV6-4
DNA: TGTGCCAGCAGTGACTCGACAGCTCAAGGGGGAGAAAAACTGTTTTTT
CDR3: CASSDSTAQGGEKLFF

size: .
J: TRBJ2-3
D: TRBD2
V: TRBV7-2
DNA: TGTGCCAGCAGCTTAGTAGGACTAGGAGGCACAGATACGCAGTATTTT
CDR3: CASSLVGLGGTDTQYF

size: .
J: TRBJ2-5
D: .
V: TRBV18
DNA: TGTGCCAGCTCACCCCAAGAGACCCAGTACTTC
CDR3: CASSPQETQYF

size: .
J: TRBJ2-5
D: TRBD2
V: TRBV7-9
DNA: TGTGCCAGCAGCGAGGGAGCGGGGGGGCGTGAGACCCAGTACTTC
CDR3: CASSEGAGGRETQYF

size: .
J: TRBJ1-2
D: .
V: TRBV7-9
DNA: TGTGCCAGCAGCTTAGCGTCTTATGGCTACACCTTC
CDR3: CASSLASYGYTF

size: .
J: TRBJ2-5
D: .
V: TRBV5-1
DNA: TGCGCCAGCAGCTTGGAAGGGGCGTACCAAGAGACCCAGTACTTC
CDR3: CASSLEGAYQETQYF

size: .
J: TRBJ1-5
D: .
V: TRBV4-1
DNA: TGCGCCAGCAGCCAAGATTGGGGGGGTGCTAGCAATCAGCCCCAGCATTTT
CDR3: CASSQDWGGASNQPQHF